This T cell receptor (beta chain) was documented in a study of cytomegalovirus exposure and HLA in healthy donors. Clones were sequenced by immunoSEQ multiplex PCR, and TCRdb holds only the in-frame ones, with some missing. The table has more than 250,000 clones, roughly 87% seen once. The CDR3 has 15 residues. From germline, CDR1 is SEHNR and CDR2 FQNEAQ (reference sequence). The V segment lost 5 bases and the J segment 3 bases; nucleotides outside the gene matches: 7. The V gene is TRBV7-9, the J gene TRBJ1-5; TRBD1 agrees at 7 bases. This sequence was found in a woman between 25 and 40 years old in good health and CMV-seropositive. Source material: PBMCs. The CDR3 DNA reads as TGTGCCAGCAGCCCCCCCGGGACAGACAATCAGCCCCAGCATTTT. It codes for CASSPPGTDNQPQHF. Looking up the rest from reference TRBV7-9 and TRBJ1-5 gives the full variable domain: DTGVSQNPRHKITKRGQNVTFRCDPISEHNRLYWYRQTLGQGPEFLTYFQNEAQLEKSRLLSDRFSAERPKGSFSTLEIQRTEQGDSAMYLCASSPPGTDNQPQHFGDGTRLSIL.